Each of the 31 T cell receptor beta chains below was sequenced from the same sample in a study of T cell responses to AZD1222 COVID-19 vaccine. Produced via immunoSEQ multiplex PCR; TCRdb's table is partial and in-frame only. This table holds under 200,000 clones, just over 90% found once. Sequenced material: peripheral blood, taken 28 days after the second AZD1222 dose. The receptors originated from an adult who received the AZD1222 COVID-19 vaccine.

The chain is built from TRBV19 and TRBJ2-7; the D is unclear. CDR3 size: 15 residues. Looked up from germline, CDR1 is LNHDA and CDR2 is SQIVND (reference sequence). V was clipped by 5 bases and J by 5 bases, with 19 bases between them. The CDR3 DNA reads TGTGCCAGTAGTTCCTCCGCGTGGCTCCCCCACGAGCAGTACTTC. As protein: CASSSSAWLPHEQYF.

The chain combines TRBV7-9 with TRBJ2-1; TRBD1 agrees at 8 bases. The CDR3 has 14 residues. Trimming at V came to 5 bases and at J to 8 bases, leaving 8 bases not matched to a gene. Looked up from germline, CDR1 is SEHNR and CDR2 is FQNEAQ (reference sequence). The CDR3 region has the DNA TGTGCCAGCAGCCGCCAGACAGGGGAGGATGAGCAGTTCTTC. This encodes CASSRQTGEDEQFF.

This clone was picked up one time. This rearrangement joins TRBV29-1 to TRBJ2-1; 9 bases agree with TRBD1. Germline CDR1 and CDR2: SQVTM and ANQGSEA. This CDR3 comprises 11 residues. CDR3 residues: CSGQGSNEQFF. CDR3 in DNA: TGCTCGGGACAGGGAAGCAATGAGCAGTTCTTC.

This chain uses TRBV2 with TRBJ1-2, with D uncertain. The germline V gene encodes CDR1 SNHLY and CDR2 FYNNEI. Between the trimmed V and J ends, which lost 5 bases and 8 bases, there was a span of 12 bases. The CDR3 covers 12 residues. The CDR3 protein is CASSRSDRGYTF. The CDR3 bases are TGTGCCAGCAGTAGGTCAGATAGGGGCTACACCTTC. Filled out from reference TRBV2 and TRBJ1-2, the complete variable domain reads EPEVTQTPSHQVTQMGQEVILRCVPISNHLYFYWYRQILGQKVEFLVSFYNNEISEKSEIFDDQFSVERPDGSNFTLKIRSTKLEDSAMYFCASSRSDRGYTFGSGTRLTVV.

V gene TRBV6-4 combines with J gene TRBJ1-2; D gene uncertain. Trimming pared 3 bases from V and 3 bases from J, leaving 17 bases between. This CDR3 has 16 amino acids. CDR1 is MRHNA and CDR2 is SNTAGT in the germline V gene. Written as DNA, the CDR3 is TGTGCCAGCAGTGAGAGGTTTAGTGTGGGAGACTATGGCTACACCTTC. Translation gives CASSERFSVGDYGYTF.

This sequence joins TRBV6-6 and TRBJ1-3; unclear D gene. Deletions cut 8 bases from V and 0 bases from J, with 20 bases between. Germline V lookup: CDR1 MNHNY, CDR2 SVGAGI (reference sequence). This CDR3 is built from 17 residues. The CDR3 coding sequence is TGTGCCAGCGGTCCTCCACCTCCATTGAGCTCTGGAAACACCATATATTTT. Protein product: CASGPPPPLSSGNTIYF.

The chain links TRBV7-2 to TRBJ1-5; D remains ambiguous. Trimming removed 1 base at V and 6 bases at J, with 10 bases between. Germline CDR1 SGHTA, CDR2 FQGNSA. CDR3 length equals 14 residues. The CDR3 nucleotides are TGTGCCAGCAGCTTAGGACCGGACGGTCAGCCCCAGCATTTT. Protein sequence: CASSLGPDGQPQHF.

This sequence joins TRBV18 and TRBJ2-1; D is unresolved. This CDR3 has 15 residues. The germline CDR1 and CDR2 sequences are KGHSH and LQKENI. V was pared by 0 bases and J by 1 base, with 7 bases between. CDR3 in amino acids: CASSPPESSYNEQFF. CDR3 DNA: TGTGCCAGCTCACCACCGGAATCTTCCTACAATGAGCAGTTCTTC.

The rearrangement links TRBV20-1 to TRBJ1-2; D gene ambiguous. Per germline, CDR1 DFQATT and CDR2 SNEGSKA (reference sequence). The CDR3 runs 15 residues. The V end lost 3 bases, the J end lost 1 base, and 15 bases lay between the germline ends. CDR3 nucleotide sequence: TGCAGTGCTAGTCTAGGCCAGATTTTTAACTATGGCTACACCTTC. It encodes CSASLGQIFNYGYTF.

The chain carries TRBV7-2 and TRBJ2-1; 9 bases map to TRBD1. V dropped 5 bases and J dropped 5; count of bases not matched to a gene: 7. CDR3 size: 15 residues. CDR1 is SGHTA, CDR2 FQGNSA, per germline. The CDR3 here is CASSLRTGVNNEQFF. CDR3 bases: TGTGCCAGCAGCCTAAGGACAGGGGTGAACAATGAGCAGTTCTTC.

V usage is TRBV5-1 and J usage is TRBJ1-6; TRBD1 might be the D (6 bases). V lost 6 bases to trimming and J lost 1 base, with 8 bases between them. Per germline, CDR1 SGHRS and CDR2 YFSETQ. The CDR3 runs to 14 residues. The CDR3: CASTQGSYNSPLHF. The CDR3 region has the DNA TGCGCCAGCACCCAGGGGTCCTATAATTCACCCCTCCACTTT.

The V and J genes are TRBV6-6 and TRBJ1-1; D unresolved. From germline, CDR1 is MNHNY and CDR2 SVGAGI (reference sequence). There are 14 residues in the CDR3. V dropped 1 base and J dropped 1 base, with 7 bases sitting between them. DNA for the CDR3: TGTGCCAGCAGTTACTTCGGTGCGAACACTGAAGCTTTCTTT. This encodes CASSYFGANTEAFF.

CDR3 region: CASSELAGNTGELFF. The CDR3 DNA is TGTGCCAGCAGTGAACTAGCGGGGAACACCGGGGAGCTGTTTTTT. The genes are TRBV2 and TRBJ2-2, with 8 bases lining up with TRBD2. CDR3 length: 15 residues. Germline V gene lookup returns CDR1 SNHLY and CDR2 FYNNEI. The junction had 0 bases not matched to a gene; V was cut back by 2 bases and J by 1 base.

This chain connects TRBV4-1 to TRBJ2-1; 9 bases map to TRBD2. Germline V gene data show CDR1 as MGHRA and CDR2 as YSYEKL. Germline trimming cut 2 bases from V and 7 bases from J; bases unmatched to any gene: 6. This CDR3 spans 15 amino acids. CDR3 sequence reads: CASSQIAGAQNEQFF. The CDR3 DNA reads as TGCGCCAGCAGCCAAATAGCGGGGGCTCAAAATGAGCAGTTCTTC.

J is TRBJ1-5 and V is TRBV7-6; D is uncertain. Per germline, CDR1 SGHVS and CDR2 FNYEAQ. V shed 2 bases and J shed 5 bases, with 10 bases lying between them. The CDR3 consists of 14 residues. The DNA of the CDR3 is TGTGCCAGCAGCTTAACGGGCGGATATCAGCCCCAGCATTTT. Translating gives CASSLTGGYQPQHF.

The rearrangement joins TRBV21-1 to TRBJ1-2; the DNA was not compared with TRBD1, the D call given in the table. TRBV21-1 represents a pseudogene. This CDR3 has 15 residues. The CDR3 DNA follows: TGTGCCAGCAGCAAAGTGCGGCAGGGAATTAGAGGCTACACCTTC. As protein: CASSKVRQGIRGYTF.

The rearrangement joins TRBV28 to TRBJ2-5, with D perhaps TRBD1 or TRBD2 (6 bases each). The CDR3 totals 14 residues. The germline gives CDR1 MDHEN, CDR2 SYDVKM. Deletions cut 9 bases from V and 5 bases from J, with 19 bases between. This CDR3 is CASGPRGRVETQYF. The DNA of the CDR3 is TGTGCCAGTGGGCCCCGGGGGCGCGTGGAGACCCAGTACTTC.

The chain couples TRBV7-8 to TRBJ1-1; 12 bases agree with TRBD1. The length of the CDR3 is 17 residues. The germline CDR1 and CDR2 sequences are SGHVS and FQNEAQ. The junction had 16 bases not matched to a gene; V was cut back by 4 bases and J by 10 bases. CDR3 region: CASSSDRDRGPQRVAFF. The CDR3 DNA reads as TGTGCCAGCAGCTCTGACCGGGACAGGGGGCCTCAGAGGGTAGCTTTCTTT.

This rearrangement joins TRBV15 to TRBJ2-6; 8 positions agree with TRBD2. The CDR3 has 17 amino acids. V lost 0 bases, J lost 1 base, and 2 bases stayed unmatched. Germline CDR1 LNHNV, CDR2 YYDKDF (reference sequence). The CDR3, as DNA: TGTGCCACCAGCAGAGAAGGCGGGGGGTCTGGGGCCAACGTCCTGACTTTC. Residues: CATSREGGGSGANVLTF.

This chain joins TRBV7-9 and TRBJ2-7, with D possibly being TRBD1 (5 bases). V gave up 3 bases and J gave up 2 bases, with 17 bases separating them. The CDR3 covers 16 residues. Germline CDR1 reads SEHNR; CDR2 reads FQNEAQ (reference sequence). CDR3: CASSLTYRGTAYEQYF. As DNA, the CDR3 is TGTGCCAGCAGCTTGACCTATAGGGGCACAGCCTACGAGCAGTACTTC.

The J gene is TRBJ1-2, the V gene TRBV24-1; maybe TRBD1 (6 bases). Trimming removed 12 bases at V and 7 bases at J, with 20 bases between. The CDR3 totals 13 residues. CDR1 is KGHDR, CDR2 SFDVKD, per germline. This CDR3 reads CASSPSGVGGYTF. The DNA of the CDR3 is TGTGCCTCATCACCATCAGGGGTGGGTGGCTACACCTTC.

V usage is TRBV5-4 and J usage is TRBJ1-3; no clear D. The germline V gene encodes CDR1 SGHNT and CDR2 YYREEE (reference sequence). Deletions cut 2 bases from V and 0 bases from J, with 12 bases between. This CDR3 comprises 16 residues. The CDR3, as DNA: TGTGCCAGCAGCTTTGGGAAGAGTTTCTCTGGAAACACCATATATTTT. It yields the protein CASSFGKSFSGNTIYF.

This clone occurred once. The chain is built from TRBV19 and TRBJ1-5, with 11 positions matching TRBD1. V was pared by 3 bases and J by 3 bases, with 4 bases of the junction left unmatched. The germline CDR1 and CDR2 sequences are LNHDA and SQIVND (reference sequence). The CDR3 has 16 amino acids. The CDR3 bases are TGTGCCAGTAGTATCGGGACAGGGGGAACCAATCAGCCCCAGCATTTT. Protein: CASSIGTGGTNQPQHF.

The J gene is TRBJ2-2, the V gene TRBV11-3, with D perhaps TRBD1 (6 bases). Germline V CDR1 and CDR2: SGHNT, YENEEA. V was shortened by 4 bases and J by 2 bases, with 8 bases between the two germline ends. The CDR3 extends over 14 amino acids. CDR3 protein: CASSSDSNTGELFF. CDR3 sequence (DNA): TGTGCCAGCAGCTCGGACAGTAACACCGGGGAGCTGTTTTTT.

The chain joins TRBV7-2 to TRBJ2-7, with 8 nucleotides matching TRBD1. Per germline, CDR1 SGHTA and CDR2 FQGNSA. The V and J ends lost 2 bases and 3 bases, in that order; junction bases with no gene match: 6. The CDR3 totals 15 residues. CDR3 residues: CASSLRQGASYEQYF. DNA for the CDR3: TGTGCCAGCAGCTTACGGCAGGGGGCGAGCTACGAGCAGTACTTC.

This sequence joins TRBV6-2 or TRBV6-3 and TRBJ1-1; D remains ambiguous. Per germline, CDR1 MNHEY and CDR2 SVGEGT. This CDR3 has 13 residues. With 2 bases removed from V and 1 base from J, the gap between germline ends came to 5 bases. The CDR3 DNA is TGTGCCAGCAGTTACCAGGAGAACACTGAAGCTTTCTTT. Its protein product is CASSYQENTEAFF.

V is TRBV30 and J is TRBJ2-7; TRBD2 agrees at 10 bases. The V and J ends lost 0 bases and 9 bases, in that order; junction bases with no gene match: 5. The germline V gene has CDR1 GTSNPN and CDR2 SVGIG (reference sequence). The CDR3 is 13 amino acids. CDR3 region: CAWSVLAGKVQYF. The CDR3, as DNA: TGTGCCTGGAGTGTACTAGCGGGAAAGGTGCAGTACTTC. The full variable domain, with the rest looked up from reference TRBV30 and TRBJ2-7, is SQTIHQWPATLVQPVGSPLSLECTVEGTSNPNLYWYRQAAGRGLQLLFYSVGIGQISSEVPQNLSASRPQDRQFILSSKKLLLSDSGFYLCAWSVLAGKVQYFGPGTRLTVT.

J is TRBJ1-1 and V is TRBV7-9; no clear D. Trimming removed 1 base at V and 0 bases at J, with 3 bases between. CDR3 length: 13 amino acids. Germline assignment: CDR1 SEHNR and CDR2 FQNEAQ (reference sequence). The chain's CDR3 is CASSLVLNTEAFF. CDR3 DNA: TGTGCCAGCAGCTTAGTATTGAACACTGAAGCTTTCTTT. Looking up the rest from reference TRBV7-9 and TRBJ1-1 gives the full variable domain: DTGVSQNPRHKITKRGQNVTFRCDPISEHNRLYWYRQTLGQGPEFLTYFQNEAQLEKSRLLSDRFSAERPKGSFSTLEIQRTEQGDSAMYLCASSLVLNTEAFFGQGTRLTVV.

This chain connects TRBV30 to TRBJ1-2; TRBD1 agrees at 7 bases. Germline assignment: CDR1 GTSNPN and CDR2 SVGIG (reference sequence). The ends lost 1 base at V and 4 bases at J; junction bases unmatched: 6. CDR3 size: 14 residues. CDR3 protein: CAWSGRQGFYGYTF. For the CDR3, the DNA is TGTGCCTGGAGTGGAAGACAGGGTTTCTATGGCTACACCTTC.

The chain couples TRBV11-1 to TRBJ1-1; no clear D gene. The V end lost 8 bases, the J end lost 0 bases, and 10 bases lay between the germline ends. CDR3 size: 13 residues. The germline V gene has CDR1 SGHAT and CDR2 FQDESV (reference sequence). The CDR3 region has the DNA TGTGCCAGCCATCCAGGAGTGAACACTGAAGCTTTCTTT. It specifies CASHPGVNTEAFF.

CDR3: CASSQPNLQLAGRNNEQFF. In DNA, the CDR3 is TGCGCCAGCAGCCAACCTAATCTCCAACTAGCGGGAAGAAACAATGAGCAGTTCTTC. The chain employs TRBV4-1 and TRBJ2-1; 10 bases are a match to TRBD2. The CDR3 has 19 amino acids. Germline values: CDR1 MGHRA, CDR2 YSYEKL. V was pared by 2 bases and J by 5 bases, with 15 bases of the junction left unmatched.